This TCR beta chain was documented in a study of response to subunit inactivated influenza vaccine. TCRdb used MiXCR to reprocess the RT-PCR reads, holding one entry per CDR3 protein. This sample has 170,000 or so distinct CDR3 sequences, with roughly a tenth found just once. In its sample, this clonotype was seen many times. An end of the junction differs from the germline gene, which may be a read error. Per the germline V gene, CDR1 is SSHAT and CDR2 is FNYEAQ (reference sequence). The CDR3 is made up of 15 amino acids. The source material was CD8+ T cells sorted from PBMCs, sampled roughly 24 months after vaccination. This receptor was taken from a man aged 45 to 75 who received an inactivated influenza vaccine. The rearrangement links TRBV7-7 to TRBJ2-1; D unclear. Here the CDR3 reads CASSLGLNSYNEQFF. The CDR3 DNA is TGTGCTAGCAGCTTAGGGCTGAACTCCTACAATGAGCAGTTCTTC.